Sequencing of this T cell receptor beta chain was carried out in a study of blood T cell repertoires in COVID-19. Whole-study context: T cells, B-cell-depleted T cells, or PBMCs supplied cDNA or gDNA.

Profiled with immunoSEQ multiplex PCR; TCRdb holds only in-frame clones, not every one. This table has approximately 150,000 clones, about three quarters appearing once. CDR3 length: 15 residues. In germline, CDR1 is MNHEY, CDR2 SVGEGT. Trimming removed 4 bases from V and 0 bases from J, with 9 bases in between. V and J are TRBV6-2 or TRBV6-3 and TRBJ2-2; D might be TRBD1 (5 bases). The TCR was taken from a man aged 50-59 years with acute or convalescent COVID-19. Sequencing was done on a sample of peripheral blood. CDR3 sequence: CASSSYRPNTGELFF. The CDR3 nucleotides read TGTGCCAGCAGTTCTTACAGGCCGAACACCGGGGAGCTGTTTTTT.